This TCR beta chain was captured in a study of T cell repertoires in cytomegalovirus infection (dated by TCRdb to between 2018 and 2021). As for the study more broadly: Peptide stimulations targeted recently identified HLA-C-restricted CMV epitopes, whose presentation resists viral immunomodulation, together with well-studied HLA-B-restricted epitopes. Donor HLA type was relevant to the analysis, as public TCR beta signatures indicated carriage of CMV infection together with the matching HLA type. Summary of the overall study and its limitations: Cumulative frequency of public TCR beta family members discriminated carriers of CMV infection plus the relevant HLA type in this cohort and an independent 352-donor cohort. The ex vivo response was dominated by HLA-C-restricted CMV-specific TCR beta clonotypes, which also provided the single most frequent clonotype in two of eight donors.

The sequencing machine was an Illumina HiSeq 1500. TCRdb cleaned the public reads at Q25 with fastp, built clones with MiXCR and kept in-frame beta chains. Rows with one shared CDR3 protein collapse into an entry with the most common genes and DNA. The sample table lists 450,000 to 600,000 distinct CDR3 sequences, roughly a third of them with a count of one. Roughly 15% of the sample goes to the ten largest clones. Sample treatment or condition, as interpreted from the label and publication: in vitro stimulation with specific CMV peptide epitopes to enrich CMV-specific T cells. V is shortened by 3 bases, J by 5 bases, and the region joining them spans 11 bases. The CDR3 holds 13 amino acids from the cysteine to the phenylalanine. Here the CDR3 DNA is all that survives: 39 bases in frame from base 1. The CDR1 and CDR2 encoded by the germline V gene are SGHRS and YFSETQ. Regarding this clonotype: This clone's antigen is unknown. No base quality information exists; no much larger clone differs at one position.

The sequence was obtained from a human donor in good health (CMV status not recorded). Some clones in this sample may be carry-over from other donors' samples. Rearrangement joined TRBV5-1 to TRBJ2-5; possibly the D gene is TRBD1, per 5 matching bases. The starting material was cultured PBMCs, obtained from culture after CMV antigen stimulation. The CDR3 protein is CASSSTGGETQYF. The DNA sequence follows: TGCGCCAGCAGCTCTACAGGTGGTGAGACCCAGTACTTC.